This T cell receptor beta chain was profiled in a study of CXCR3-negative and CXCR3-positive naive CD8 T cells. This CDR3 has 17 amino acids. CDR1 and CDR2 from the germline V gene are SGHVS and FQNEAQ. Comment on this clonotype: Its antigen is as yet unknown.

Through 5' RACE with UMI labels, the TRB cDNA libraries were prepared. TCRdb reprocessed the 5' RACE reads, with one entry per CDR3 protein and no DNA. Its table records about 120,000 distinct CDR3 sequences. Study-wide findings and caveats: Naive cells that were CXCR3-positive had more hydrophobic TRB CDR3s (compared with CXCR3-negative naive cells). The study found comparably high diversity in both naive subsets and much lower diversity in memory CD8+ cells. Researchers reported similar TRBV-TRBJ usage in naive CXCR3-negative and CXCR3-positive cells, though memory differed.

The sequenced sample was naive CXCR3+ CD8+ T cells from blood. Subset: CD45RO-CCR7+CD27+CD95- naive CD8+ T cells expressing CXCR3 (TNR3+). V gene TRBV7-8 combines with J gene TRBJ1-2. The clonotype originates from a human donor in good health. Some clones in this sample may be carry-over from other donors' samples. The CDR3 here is CASSPREGSLANYGYTF.